The clone carrying this T cell receptor beta chain was detected ten times or more. Its matching antigen is unknown. TCRdb fed the reads into MiXCR, producing one record per CDR3 protein. The repertoire holds about 240,000 distinct CDR3 sequences, with 6.5% as singletons. The record originates from a study of T cell repertoires in cytomegalovirus infection. General study results and limits: Pooled public TCR beta family frequency picked out CMV carriers with the relevant HLA.

The CDR3 sequence is 14 residues long. Germline assignment: CDR1 SNHLY and CDR2 FYNNEI. Trimming pared 4 bases from V and 4 bases from J, leaving 13 bases between. This chain links TRBV2 with TRBJ1-1; maybe TRBD1 (5 bases). Sequencing was done on a sample of PBMCs. This clonotype was sampled from a human donor in good health (CMV status not recorded). Some clones in this sample may be carry-over from other donors' samples. CDR3 residues: CASSGDGGATEAFF. In nucleotides, the CDR3 is TGTGCCAGCAGTGGGGACGGGGGAGCCACTGAAGCTTTCTTT.